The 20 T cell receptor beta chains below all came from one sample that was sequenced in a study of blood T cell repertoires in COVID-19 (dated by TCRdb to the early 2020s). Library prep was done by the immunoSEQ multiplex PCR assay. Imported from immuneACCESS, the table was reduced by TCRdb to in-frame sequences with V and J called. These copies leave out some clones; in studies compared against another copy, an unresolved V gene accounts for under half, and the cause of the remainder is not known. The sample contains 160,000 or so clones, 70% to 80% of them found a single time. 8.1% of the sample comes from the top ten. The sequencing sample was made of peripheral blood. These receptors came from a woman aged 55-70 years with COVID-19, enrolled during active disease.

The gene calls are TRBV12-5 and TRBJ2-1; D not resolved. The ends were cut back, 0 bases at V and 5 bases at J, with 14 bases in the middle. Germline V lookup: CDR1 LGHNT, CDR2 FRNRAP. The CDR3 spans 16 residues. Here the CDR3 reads CASGLVLRESNNEQFF. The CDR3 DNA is TGTGCTAGTGGTTTGGTACTTCGAGAGTCCAACAATGAGCAGTTCTTC.

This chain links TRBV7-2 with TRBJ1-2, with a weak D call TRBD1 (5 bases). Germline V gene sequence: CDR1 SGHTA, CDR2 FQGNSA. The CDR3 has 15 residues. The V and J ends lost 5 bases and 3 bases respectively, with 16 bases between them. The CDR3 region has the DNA TGTGCCAGCAGCCCCAGGGCTGGGGCGGACTATGGCTACACCTTC. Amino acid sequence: CASSPRAGADYGYTF.

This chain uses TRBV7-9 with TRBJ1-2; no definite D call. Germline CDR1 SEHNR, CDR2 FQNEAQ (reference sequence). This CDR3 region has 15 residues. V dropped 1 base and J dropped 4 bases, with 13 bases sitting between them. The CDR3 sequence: CASSLEGIGSYGYTF. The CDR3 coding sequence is TGTGCCAGCAGCTTAGAGGGAATCGGGAGCTATGGCTACACCTTC. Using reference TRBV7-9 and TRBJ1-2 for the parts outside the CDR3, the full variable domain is DTGVSQNPRHKITKRGQNVTFRCDPISEHNRLYWYRQTLGQGPEFLTYFQNEAQLEKSRLLSDRFSAERPKGSFSTLEIQRTEQGDSAMYLCASSLEGIGSYGYTFGSGTRLTVV.

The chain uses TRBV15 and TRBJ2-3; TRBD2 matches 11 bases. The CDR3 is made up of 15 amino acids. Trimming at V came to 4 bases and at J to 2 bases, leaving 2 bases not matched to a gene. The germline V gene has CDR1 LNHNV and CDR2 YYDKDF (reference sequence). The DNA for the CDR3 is TGTGCCACCAGCACACTAGCGGGGGCCACAGATACGCAGTATTTT. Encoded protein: CATSTLAGATDTQYF.

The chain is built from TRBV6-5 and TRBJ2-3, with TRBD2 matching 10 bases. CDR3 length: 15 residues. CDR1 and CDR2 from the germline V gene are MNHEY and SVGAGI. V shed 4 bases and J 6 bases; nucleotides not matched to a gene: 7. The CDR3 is CASSSSGGAYDTQYF. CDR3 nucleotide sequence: TGTGCCAGCAGTTCGAGCGGGGGGGCCTACGATACGCAGTATTTT.

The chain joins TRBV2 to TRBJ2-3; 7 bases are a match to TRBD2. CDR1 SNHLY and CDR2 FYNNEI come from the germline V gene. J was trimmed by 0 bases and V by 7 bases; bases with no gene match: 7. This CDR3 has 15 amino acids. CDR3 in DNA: TGTGCCAGCAAGGGAGGGAGACATAGCACAGATACGCAGTATTTT. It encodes CASKGGRHSTDTQYF. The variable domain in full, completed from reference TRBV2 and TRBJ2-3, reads EPEVTQTPSHQVTQMGQEVILRCVPISNHLYFYWYRQILGQKVEFLVSFYNNEISEKSEIFDDQFSVERPDGSNFTLKIRSTKLEDSAMYFCASKGGRHSTDTQYFGPGTRLTVL.

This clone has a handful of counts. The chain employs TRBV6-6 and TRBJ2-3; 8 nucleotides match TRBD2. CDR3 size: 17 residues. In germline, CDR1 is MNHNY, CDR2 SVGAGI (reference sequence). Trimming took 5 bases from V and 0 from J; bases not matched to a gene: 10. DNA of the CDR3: TGTGCCAGCAGTCCCCATGGAGTAGCGGGGAGCACAGATACGCAGTATTTT. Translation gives CASSPHGVAGSTDTQYF.

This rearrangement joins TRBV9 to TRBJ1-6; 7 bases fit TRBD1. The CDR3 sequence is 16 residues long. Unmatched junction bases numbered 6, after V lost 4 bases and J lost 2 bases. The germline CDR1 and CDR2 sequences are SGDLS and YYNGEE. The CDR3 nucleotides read TGTGCCAGCAGCCCGGACAGGTCAGCCTATAATTCACCCCTCCACTTT. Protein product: CASSPDRSAYNSPLHF.

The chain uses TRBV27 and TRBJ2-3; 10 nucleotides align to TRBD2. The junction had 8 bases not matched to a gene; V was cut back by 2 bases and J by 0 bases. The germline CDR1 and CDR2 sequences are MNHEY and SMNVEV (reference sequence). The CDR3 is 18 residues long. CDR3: CASSLRVLAGGSTDTQYF. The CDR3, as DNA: TGTGCCAGCAGTTTAAGGGTGTTAGCGGGGGGCAGCACAGATACGCAGTATTTT.

The CDR3 region is CASSEAGTASNYGYTF. The CDR3 nucleotides are TGTGCCAGCAGTGAGGCCGGGACAGCCTCTAACTATGGCTACACCTTC. V and J are TRBV6-4 and TRBJ1-2; 7 bases agree with TRBD1. The CDR3 loop spans 16 amino acids. From germline, CDR1 is MRHNA and CDR2 SNTAGT. The junction had 7 bases not matched to a gene; V was cut back by 3 bases and J by 0 bases.

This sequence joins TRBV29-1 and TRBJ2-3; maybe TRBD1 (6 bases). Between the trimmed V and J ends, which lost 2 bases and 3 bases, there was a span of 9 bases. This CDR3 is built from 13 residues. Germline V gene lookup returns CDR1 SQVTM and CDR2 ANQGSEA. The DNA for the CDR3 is TGCAGCGTTGAACGCAGGGGTACAGATACGCAGTATTTT. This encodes CSVERRGTDTQYF.

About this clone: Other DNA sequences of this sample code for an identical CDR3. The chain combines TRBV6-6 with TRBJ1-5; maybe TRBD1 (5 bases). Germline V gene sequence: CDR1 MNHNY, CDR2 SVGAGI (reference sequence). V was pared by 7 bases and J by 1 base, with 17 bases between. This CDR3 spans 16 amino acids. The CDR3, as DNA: TGTGCCAGCAACCCCCGGGGGGGAGGGAGCAATCAGCCCCAGCATTTT. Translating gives CASNPRGGGSNQPQHF.

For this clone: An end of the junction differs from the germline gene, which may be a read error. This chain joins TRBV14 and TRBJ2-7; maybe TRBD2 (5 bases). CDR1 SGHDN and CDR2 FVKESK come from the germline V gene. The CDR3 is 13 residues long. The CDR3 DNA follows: TGTGCCAGCACCCCCGGTTTAGCACCCCAACTAGTCTTC. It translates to CASTPGLAPQLVF.

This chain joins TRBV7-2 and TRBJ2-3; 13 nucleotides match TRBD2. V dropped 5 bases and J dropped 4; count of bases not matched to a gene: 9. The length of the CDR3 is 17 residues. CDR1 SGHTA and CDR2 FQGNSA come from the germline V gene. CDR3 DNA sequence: TGTGCCAGCAGCCCCGGACTAGCGGGAGTAGTTGCAGATACGCAGTATTTT. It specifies CASSPGLAGVVADTQYF.

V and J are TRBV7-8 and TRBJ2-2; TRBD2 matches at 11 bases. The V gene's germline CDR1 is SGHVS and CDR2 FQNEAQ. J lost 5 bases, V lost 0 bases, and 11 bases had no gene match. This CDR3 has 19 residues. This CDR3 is CASSLAGTSGSSWTGELFF. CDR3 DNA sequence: TGTGCCAGCAGCTTAGCGGGTACTAGCGGGAGCTCGTGGACCGGGGAGCTGTTTTTT. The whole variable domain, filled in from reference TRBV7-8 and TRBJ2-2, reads GAGVSQSPRYKVAKRGQDVALRCDPISGHVSLFWYQQALGQGPEFLTYFQNEAQLDKSGLPSDRFFAERPEGSVSTLKIQRTQQEDSAVYLCASSLAGTSGSSWTGELFFGEGSRLTVL.

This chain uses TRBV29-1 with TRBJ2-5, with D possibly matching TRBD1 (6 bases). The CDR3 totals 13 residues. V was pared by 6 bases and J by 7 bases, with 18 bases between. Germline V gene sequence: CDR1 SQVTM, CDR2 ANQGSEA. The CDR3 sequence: CSVHTGRSRTQYF. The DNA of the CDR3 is TGCAGCGTCCACACAGGGCGGAGCAGGACCCAGTACTTC.

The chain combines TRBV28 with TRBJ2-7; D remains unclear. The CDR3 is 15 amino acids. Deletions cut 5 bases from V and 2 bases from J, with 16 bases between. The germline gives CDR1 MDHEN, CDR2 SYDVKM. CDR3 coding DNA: TGTGCCAGCAGTCCCCTCACCCCAGCGACCTACGAGCAGTACTTC. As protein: CASSPLTPATYEQYF.

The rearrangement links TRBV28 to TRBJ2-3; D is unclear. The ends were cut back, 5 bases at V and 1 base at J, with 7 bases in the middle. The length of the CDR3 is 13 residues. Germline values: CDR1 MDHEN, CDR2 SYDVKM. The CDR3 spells CASSKPRTDTQYF. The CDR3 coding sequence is TGTGCCAGCAGTAAGCCCCGCACAGATACGCAGTATTTT.

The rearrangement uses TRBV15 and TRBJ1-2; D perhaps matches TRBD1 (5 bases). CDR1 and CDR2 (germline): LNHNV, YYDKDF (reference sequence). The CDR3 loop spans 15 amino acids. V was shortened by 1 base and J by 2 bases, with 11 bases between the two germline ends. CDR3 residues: CATSRGLDRNYGYTF. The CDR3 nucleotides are TGTGCCACCAGCAGAGGCCTCGACAGAAACTATGGCTACACCTTC.

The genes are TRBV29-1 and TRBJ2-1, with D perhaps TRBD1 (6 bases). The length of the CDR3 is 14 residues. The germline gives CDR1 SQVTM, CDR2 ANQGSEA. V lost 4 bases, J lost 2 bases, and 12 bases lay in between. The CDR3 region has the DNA TGCAGCGTTGTACAGGGTCCCCCCTACAATGAGCAGTTCTTC. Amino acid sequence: CSVVQGPPYNEQFF.